This T cell receptor beta chain is from a study of cytomegalovirus exposure and HLA in healthy donors. Study-level findings and limits: Confirmation was obtained in vitro that a few CMV-associated chains are specific for CMV antigens. 150 or so TCR beta chains were listed as cytomegalovirus-associated. For most TCR sequences rarity was the rule, although some public TCRs occurred in many donors.

The ends were cut back, 5 bases at V and 8 bases at J, with 6 bases in the middle. The CDR3 has 10 residues. From germline, CDR1 is MNHEY and CDR2 SVGAGI. Some clones are missing from TCRdb's copy, which holds only in-frame ones; the method was immunoSEQ multiplex PCR. The table includes 65,000 to 100,000 clones, more than 85% detected once. Points on this clone: Its cognate antigen is unknown.

This rearrangement joins TRBV6-5 to TRBJ1-1, with D unresolved. The TCR sequence derives from a woman in her twenties or thirties in good health and CMV-seronegative. Specimen: PBMCs. The CDR3 sequence is CASSPVEAFF. In DNA form, the CDR3 reads TGTGCCAGCAGTCCCGTGGAAGCTTTCTTT.